This T cell receptor beta chain came from a study of blood T cells in healthy people across ages. Overall study results and limits: Investigators treated diversity estimates from one million T cells as underestimates. Unsorted PBMCs ruled out conclusive naive versus antigen-experienced comparison.

This clonotype was detected many times. As yet, its antigen is unknown. Per the germline V gene, CDR1 is SQVTM and CDR2 is ANQGSEA. This CDR3 is 14 amino acids long. V lost 5 bases and J 0 bases, leaving 14 bases between the germline ends. Then a second PCR, running about 7 to 11 cycles, was carried out with a sample-barcoded 5' primer and a J-beta primer mix. The authors tagged each cDNA molecule using a template-switch adaptor with 12 random nucleotides. TCRdb itself ran the 5' RACE reads through MiXCR, one entry per CDR3 protein. The data show some 920,000 distinct CDR3 sequences, about 51% seen once.

Sequenced: blood. The chain joins TRBV29-1 to TRBJ2-7, with D perhaps assigned TRBD1 or TRBD2 (5 bases each). The TCR originated in a woman aged 60-70 years in good health. The CDR3 loop reads CSVSRDLSSYEQYF. The CDR3, as DNA: TGCAGCGTTTCTAGGGACCTGAGCTCCTACGAGCAGTACTTC.